These 3 T cell receptor beta chains came from one sample sequenced in a study of blood T cells in healthy people across ages. Together with a sample-barcoded 5' primer, a J-beta primer mix was included in a second PCR lasting roughly 6 to 12 cycles. TCRdb ran MiXCR on the 5' RACE reads and lists one entry per CDR3 protein. The table has 800,000 or so distinct CDR3 sequences, around 25% seen once; the top ten hold approximately 3.7%. These same data were also listed under a study on T cells of mothers and their children.

Sequenced: blood. These TCRs come from a boy younger than 18 in good health.

CDR3 residues: CASSRDRGGNSPLHF. CDR3 in DNA: TGTGCCAGCTCCAGAGACAGGGGTGGTAATTCACCCCTCCACTTT. The chain has TRBV5-6 and TRBJ1-6; 8 positions match TRBD1. The CDR3 totals 15 residues. V shed 7 bases, J shed 6 bases, and the junction held 9 bases outside the gene matches. In germline, CDR1 is SGHDT, CDR2 YYEEEE.

In its sample, this clonotype was seen a few times. This chain uses TRBV20-1 with TRBJ1-1; unclear D gene. Germline CDR1 is DFQATT and CDR2 is SNEGSKA (reference sequence). The V end lost 0 bases, the J end lost 3 bases, and 2 bases lay between the germline ends. The CDR3 has 11 residues. The DNA for the CDR3 is TGCAGTGCTAGAGATTACACTGAAGCTTTCTTT. Residues: CSARDYTEAFF.

V is TRBV5-1 and J is TRBJ2-7, with a weak D call TRBD1 (6 bases). V dropped 3 bases and J dropped 2 bases, with 15 bases sitting between them. The CDR3 runs 15 residues. CDR1 SGHRS and CDR2 YFSETQ come from the germline V gene. DNA for the CDR3: TGCGCCAGCAGCTCAGGGGACGGAAGCCCCTACGAGCAGTACTTC. Translating it yields CASSSGDGSPYEQYF.